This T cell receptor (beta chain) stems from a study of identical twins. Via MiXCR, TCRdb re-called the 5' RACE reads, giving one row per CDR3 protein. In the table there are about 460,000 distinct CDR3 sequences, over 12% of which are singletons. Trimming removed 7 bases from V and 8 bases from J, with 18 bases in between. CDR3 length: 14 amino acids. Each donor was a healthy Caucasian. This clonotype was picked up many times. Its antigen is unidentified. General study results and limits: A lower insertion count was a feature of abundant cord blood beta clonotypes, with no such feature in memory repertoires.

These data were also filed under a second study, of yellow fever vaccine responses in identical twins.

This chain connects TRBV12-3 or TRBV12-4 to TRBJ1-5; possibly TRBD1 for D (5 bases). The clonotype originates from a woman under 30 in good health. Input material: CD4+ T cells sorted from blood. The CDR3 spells CASTLRDLREPQHF. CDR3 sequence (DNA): TGTGCCAGCACCCTCCGGGACCTTCGGGAGCCCCAGCATTTT.